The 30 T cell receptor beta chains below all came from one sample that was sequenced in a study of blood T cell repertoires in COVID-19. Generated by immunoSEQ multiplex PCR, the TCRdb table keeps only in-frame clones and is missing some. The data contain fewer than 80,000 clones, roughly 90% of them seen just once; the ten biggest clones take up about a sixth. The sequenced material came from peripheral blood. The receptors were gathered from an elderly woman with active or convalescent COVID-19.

CDR3 loop: CAWSGLRASYVGQYF. CDR3 nucleotide sequence: TGTGCCTGGAGTGGCCTGAGGGCATCGTATGTCGGGCAGTACTTC. This chain uses TRBV30 with TRBJ2-7; the D gene is possibly TRBD2 (5 bases). This CDR3 is 15 amino acids long. The ends were cut back, 1 base at V and 9 bases at J, with 22 bases in the middle. Germline CDR1 is GTSNPN and CDR2 is SVGIG (reference sequence).

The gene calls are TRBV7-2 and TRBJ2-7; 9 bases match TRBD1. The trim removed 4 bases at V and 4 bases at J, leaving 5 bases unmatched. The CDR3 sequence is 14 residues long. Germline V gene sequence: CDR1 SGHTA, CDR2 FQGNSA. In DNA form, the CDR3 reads TGTGCCAGCAGCTCGGACAGGGGCGGGTACGAGCAGTACTTC. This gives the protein CASSSDRGGYEQYF. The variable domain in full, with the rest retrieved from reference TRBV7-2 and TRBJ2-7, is GAGVSQSPSNKVTEKGKDVELRCDPISGHTALYWYRQSLGQGLEFLIYFQGNSAPDKSGLPSDRFSAERTGGSVSTLTIQRTQQEDSAVYLCASSSDRGGYEQYFGPGTRLTVT.

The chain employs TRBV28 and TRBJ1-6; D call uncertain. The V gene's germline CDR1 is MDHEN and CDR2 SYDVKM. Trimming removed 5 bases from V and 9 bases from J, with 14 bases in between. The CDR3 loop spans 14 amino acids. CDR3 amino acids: CASSLSGVGSPLHF. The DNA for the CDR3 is TGTGCCAGCAGTCTCAGCGGCGTGGGTTCACCCCTCCACTTT.

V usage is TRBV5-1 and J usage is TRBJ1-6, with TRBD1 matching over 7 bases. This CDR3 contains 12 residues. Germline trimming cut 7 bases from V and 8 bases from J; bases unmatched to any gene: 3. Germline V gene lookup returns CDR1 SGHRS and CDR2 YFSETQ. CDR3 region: CASSTGDSPLHF. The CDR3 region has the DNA TGCGCCAGCTCCACAGGGGATTCACCCCTCCACTTT.

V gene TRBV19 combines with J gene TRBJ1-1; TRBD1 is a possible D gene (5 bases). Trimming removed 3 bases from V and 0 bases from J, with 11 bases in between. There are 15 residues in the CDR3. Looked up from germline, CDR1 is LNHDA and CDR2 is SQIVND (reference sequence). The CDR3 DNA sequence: TGTGCCAGTAGTATCGAAGGGGCTTTGAACACTGAAGCTTTCTTT. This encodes CASSIEGALNTEAFF.

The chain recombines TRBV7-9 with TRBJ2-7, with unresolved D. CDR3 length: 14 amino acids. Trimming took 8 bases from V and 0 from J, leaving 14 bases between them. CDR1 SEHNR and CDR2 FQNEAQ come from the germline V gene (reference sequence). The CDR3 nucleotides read TGTGCCAGCGCAACCCCTGCGAGCTCCTACGAGCAGTACTTC. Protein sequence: CASATPASSYEQYF. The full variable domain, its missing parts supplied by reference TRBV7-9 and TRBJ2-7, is DTGVSQNPRHKITKRGQNVTFRCDPISEHNRLYWYRQTLGQGPEFLTYFQNEAQLEKSRLLSDRFSAERPKGSFSTLEIQRTEQGDSAMYLCASATPASSYEQYFGPGTRLTVT.

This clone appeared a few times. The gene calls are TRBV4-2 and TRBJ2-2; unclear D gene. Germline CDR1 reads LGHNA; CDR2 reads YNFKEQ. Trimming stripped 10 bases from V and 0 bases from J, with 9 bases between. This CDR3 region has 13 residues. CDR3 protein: CATQSANTGELFF. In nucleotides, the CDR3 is TGTGCCACCCAGAGCGCGAACACCGGGGAGCTGTTTTTT.

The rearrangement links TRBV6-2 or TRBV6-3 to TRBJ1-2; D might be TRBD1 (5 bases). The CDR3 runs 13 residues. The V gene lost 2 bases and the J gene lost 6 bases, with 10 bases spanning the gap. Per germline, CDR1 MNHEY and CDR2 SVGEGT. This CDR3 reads CASSYRGGDGYTF. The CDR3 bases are TGTGCCAGCAGTTACAGAGGAGGGGATGGCTACACCTTC.

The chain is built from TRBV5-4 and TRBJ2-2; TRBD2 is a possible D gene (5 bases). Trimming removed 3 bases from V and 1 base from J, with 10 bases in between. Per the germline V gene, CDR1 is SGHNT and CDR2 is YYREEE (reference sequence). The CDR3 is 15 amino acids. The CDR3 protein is CASSWGEENTGELFF. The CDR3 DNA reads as TGTGCCAGCAGCTGGGGAGAGGAGAACACCGGGGAGCTGTTTTTT.

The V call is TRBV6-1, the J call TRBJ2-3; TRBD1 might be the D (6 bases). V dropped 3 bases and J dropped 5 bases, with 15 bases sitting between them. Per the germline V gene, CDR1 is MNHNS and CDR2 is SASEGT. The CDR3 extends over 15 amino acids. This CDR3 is CASSDIGQPLDTQYF. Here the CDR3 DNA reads TGTGCCAGCAGTGATATAGGACAGCCCCTAGATACGCAGTATTTT.

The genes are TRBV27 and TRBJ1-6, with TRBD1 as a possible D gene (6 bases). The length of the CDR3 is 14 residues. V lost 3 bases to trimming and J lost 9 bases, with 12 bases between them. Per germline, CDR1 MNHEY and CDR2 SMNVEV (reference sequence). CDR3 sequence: CASSLGGLVSPLHF. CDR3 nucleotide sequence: TGTGCCAGCAGTTTGGGGGGGCTAGTTTCACCCCTCCACTTT.

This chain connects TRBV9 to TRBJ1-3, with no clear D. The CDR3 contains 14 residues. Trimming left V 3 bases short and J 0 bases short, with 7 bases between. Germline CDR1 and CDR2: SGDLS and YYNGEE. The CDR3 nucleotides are TGTGCCAGCAGCGCGTCAGACTCTGGAAACACCATATATTTT. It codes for CASSASDSGNTIYF.

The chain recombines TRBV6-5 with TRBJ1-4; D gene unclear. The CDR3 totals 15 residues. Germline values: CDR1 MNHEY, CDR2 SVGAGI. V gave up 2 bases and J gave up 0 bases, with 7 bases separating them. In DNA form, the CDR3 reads TGTGCCAGCAGTTACGAGAAAGCAACTAATGAAAAACTGTTTTTT. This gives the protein CASSYEKATNEKLFF.

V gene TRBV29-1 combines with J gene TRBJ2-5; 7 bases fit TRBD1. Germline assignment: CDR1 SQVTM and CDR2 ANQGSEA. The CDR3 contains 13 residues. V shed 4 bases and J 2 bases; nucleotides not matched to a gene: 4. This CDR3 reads CSVAPGQQETQYF. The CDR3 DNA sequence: TGCAGCGTTGCCCCGGGACAGCAAGAGACCCAGTACTTC. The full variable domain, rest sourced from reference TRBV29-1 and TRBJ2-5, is SAVISQKPSRDICQRGTSLTIQCQVDSQVTMMFWYRQQPGQSLTLIATANQGSEATYESGFVIDKFPISRPNLTFSTLTVSNMSPEDSSIYLCSVAPGQQETQYFGPGTRLLVL.

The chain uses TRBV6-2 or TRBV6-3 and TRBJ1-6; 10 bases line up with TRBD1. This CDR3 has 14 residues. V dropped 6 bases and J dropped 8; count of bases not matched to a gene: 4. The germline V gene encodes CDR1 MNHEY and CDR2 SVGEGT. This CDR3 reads CASSSGTGDSPLHF. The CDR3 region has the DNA TGTGCCAGCAGCTCCGGGACAGGGGATTCACCCCTCCACTTT.

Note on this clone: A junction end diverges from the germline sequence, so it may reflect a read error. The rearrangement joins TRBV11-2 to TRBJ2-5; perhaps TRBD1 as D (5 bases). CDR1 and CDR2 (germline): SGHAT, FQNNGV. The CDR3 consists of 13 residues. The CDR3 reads CASRLGAGETQYF. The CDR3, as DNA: TGTGCCAGCAGATTAGGGGCAGGGGAGACCCAGTACTTC.

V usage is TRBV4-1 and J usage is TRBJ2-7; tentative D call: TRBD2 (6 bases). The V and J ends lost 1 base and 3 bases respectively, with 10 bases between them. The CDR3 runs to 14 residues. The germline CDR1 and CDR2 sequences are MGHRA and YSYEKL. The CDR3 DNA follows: TGCGCCAGCAGCCAAGTAGGCGGGGACTACGAGCAGTACTTC. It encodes CASSQVGGDYEQYF.

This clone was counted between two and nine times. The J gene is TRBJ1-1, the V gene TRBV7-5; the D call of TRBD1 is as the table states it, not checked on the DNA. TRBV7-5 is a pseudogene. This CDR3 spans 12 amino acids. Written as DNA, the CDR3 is TGTGTCAGAAGCTCCTCTGGCAGGCCGGCTTTCTTT. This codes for CVRSSSGRPAFF.

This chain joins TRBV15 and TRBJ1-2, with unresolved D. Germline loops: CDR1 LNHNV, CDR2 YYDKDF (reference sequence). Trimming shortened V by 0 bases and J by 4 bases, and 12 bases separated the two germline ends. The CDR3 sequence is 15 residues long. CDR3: CATSRDEAAFYGYTF. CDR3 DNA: TGTGCCACCAGCAGAGATGAGGCAGCTTTCTATGGCTACACCTTC.

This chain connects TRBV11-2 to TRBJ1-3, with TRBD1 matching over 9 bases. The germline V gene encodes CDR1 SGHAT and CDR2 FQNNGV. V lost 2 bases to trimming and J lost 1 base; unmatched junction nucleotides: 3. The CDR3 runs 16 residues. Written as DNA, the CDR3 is TGTGCCAGCAGCTTACTCGGGACAGGGTCTGGAAACACCATATATTTT. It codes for CASSLLGTGSGNTIYF.

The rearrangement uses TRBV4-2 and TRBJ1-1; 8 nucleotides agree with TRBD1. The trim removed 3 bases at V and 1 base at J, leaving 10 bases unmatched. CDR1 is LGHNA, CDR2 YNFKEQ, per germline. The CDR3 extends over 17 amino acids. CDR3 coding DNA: TGTGCCAGCAGCCACACCCTCCAGGGGGCACGGAACACTGAAGCTTTCTTT. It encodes CASSHTLQGARNTEAFF.

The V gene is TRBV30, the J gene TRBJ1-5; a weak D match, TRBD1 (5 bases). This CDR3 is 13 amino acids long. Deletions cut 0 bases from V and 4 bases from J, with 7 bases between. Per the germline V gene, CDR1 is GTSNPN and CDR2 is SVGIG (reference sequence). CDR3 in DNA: TGTGCCTGGAGTGTACACAGGAATCAGCCCCAGCATTTT. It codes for CAWSVHRNQPQHF. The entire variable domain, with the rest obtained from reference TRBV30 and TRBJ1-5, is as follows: SQTIHQWPATLVQPVGSPLSLECTVEGTSNPNLYWYRQAAGRGLQLLFYSVGIGQISSEVPQNLSASRPQDRQFILSSKKLLLSDSGFYLCAWSVHRNQPQHFGDGTRLSIL.

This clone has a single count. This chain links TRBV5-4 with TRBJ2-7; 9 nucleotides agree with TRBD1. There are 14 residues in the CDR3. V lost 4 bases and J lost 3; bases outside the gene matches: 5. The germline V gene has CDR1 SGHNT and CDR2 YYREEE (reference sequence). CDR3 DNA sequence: TGTGCCAGCAGCCTTCCGACAGGGGGCTACGAGCAGTACTTC. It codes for CASSLPTGGYEQYF.

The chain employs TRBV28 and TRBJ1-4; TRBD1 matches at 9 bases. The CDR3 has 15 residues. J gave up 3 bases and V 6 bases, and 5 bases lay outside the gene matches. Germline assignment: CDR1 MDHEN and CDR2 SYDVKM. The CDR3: CASRPTGGSNEKLFF. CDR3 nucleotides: TGTGCCAGCAGGCCTACAGGGGGCTCTAATGAAAAACTGTTTTTT.

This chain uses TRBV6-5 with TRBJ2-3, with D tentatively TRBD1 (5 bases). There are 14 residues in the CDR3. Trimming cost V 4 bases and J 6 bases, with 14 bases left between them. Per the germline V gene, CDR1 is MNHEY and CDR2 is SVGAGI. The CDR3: CASSSYGKGDTQYF. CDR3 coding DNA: TGTGCCAGCAGTTCTTATGGGAAGGGGGATACGCAGTATTTT.

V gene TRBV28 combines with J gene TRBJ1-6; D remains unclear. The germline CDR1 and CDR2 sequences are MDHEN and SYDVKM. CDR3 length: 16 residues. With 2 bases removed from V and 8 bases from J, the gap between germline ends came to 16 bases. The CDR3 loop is CASSLIGGNLDSPLHF. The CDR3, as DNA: TGTGCCAGCAGTTTAATCGGAGGAAATCTTGATTCACCCCTCCACTTT. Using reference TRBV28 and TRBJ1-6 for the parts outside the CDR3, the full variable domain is DVKVTQSSRYLVKRTGEKVFLECVQDMDHENMFWYRQDPGLGLRLIYFSYDVKMKEKGDIPEGYSVSREKKERFSLILESASTNQTSMYLCASSLIGGNLDSPLHFGNGTRLTVT.

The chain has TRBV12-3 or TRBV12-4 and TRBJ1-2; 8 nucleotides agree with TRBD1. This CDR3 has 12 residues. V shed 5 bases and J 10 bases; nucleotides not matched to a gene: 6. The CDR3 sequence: CASSLGQVDYTF. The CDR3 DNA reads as TGTGCCAGCAGTCTGGGACAGGTTGACTACACCTTC.

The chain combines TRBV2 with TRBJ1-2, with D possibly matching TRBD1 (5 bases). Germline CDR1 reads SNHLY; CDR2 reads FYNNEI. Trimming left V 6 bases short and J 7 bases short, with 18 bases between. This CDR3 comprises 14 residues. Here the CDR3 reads CASRDRAGSTGYTF. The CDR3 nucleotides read TGTGCCAGCAGGGACCGGGCAGGGTCTACTGGCTACACCTTC.

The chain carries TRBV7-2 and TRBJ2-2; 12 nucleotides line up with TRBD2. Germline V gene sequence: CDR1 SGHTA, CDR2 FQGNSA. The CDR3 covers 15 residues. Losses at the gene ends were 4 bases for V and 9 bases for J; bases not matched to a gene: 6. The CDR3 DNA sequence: TGTGCCAGCAGCTCCCCCGGACTAGCGGGGTGGGAGCTGTTTTTT. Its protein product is CASSSPGLAGWELFF.

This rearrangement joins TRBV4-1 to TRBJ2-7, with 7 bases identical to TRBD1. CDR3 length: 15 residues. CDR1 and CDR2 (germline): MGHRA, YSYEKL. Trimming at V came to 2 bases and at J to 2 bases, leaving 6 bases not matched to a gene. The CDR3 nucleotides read TGCGCCAGCAGCCAATTAACCGGGACAGCCTACGAGCAGTACTTC. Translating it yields CASSQLTGTAYEQYF.